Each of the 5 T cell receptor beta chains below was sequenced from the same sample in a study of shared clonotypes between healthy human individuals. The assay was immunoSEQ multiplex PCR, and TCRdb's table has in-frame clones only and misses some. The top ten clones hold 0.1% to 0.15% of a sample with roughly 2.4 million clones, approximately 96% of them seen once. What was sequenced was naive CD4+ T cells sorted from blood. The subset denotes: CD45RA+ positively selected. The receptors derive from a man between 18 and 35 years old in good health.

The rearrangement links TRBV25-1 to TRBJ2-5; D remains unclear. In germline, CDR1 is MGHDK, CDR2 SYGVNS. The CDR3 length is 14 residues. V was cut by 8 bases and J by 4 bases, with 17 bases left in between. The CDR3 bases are TGTGCCAGCTCTAGTGGCAGGATACCAGAGACCCAGTACTTC. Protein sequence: CASSSGRIPETQYF.

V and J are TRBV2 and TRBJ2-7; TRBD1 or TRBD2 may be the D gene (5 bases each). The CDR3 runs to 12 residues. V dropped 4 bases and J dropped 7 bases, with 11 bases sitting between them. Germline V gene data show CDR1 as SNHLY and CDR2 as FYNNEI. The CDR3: CASSARGGEQYF. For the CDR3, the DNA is TGTGCCAGCAGTGCCCGGGGCGGGGAGCAGTACTTC.

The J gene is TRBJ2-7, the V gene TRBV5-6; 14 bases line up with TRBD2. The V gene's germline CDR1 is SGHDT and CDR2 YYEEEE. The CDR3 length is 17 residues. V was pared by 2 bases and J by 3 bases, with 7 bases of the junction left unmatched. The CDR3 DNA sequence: TGTGCCAGCAGCTTACCCCTAGGGACTAGCGGGAGCTACGAGCAGTACTTC. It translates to CASSLPLGTSGSYEQYF. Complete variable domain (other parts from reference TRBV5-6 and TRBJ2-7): DAGVTQSPTHLIKTRGQQVTLRCSPKSGHDTVSWYQQALGQGPQFIFQYYEEEERQRGNFPDRFSGHQFPNYSSELNVNALLLGDSALYLCASSLPLGTSGSYEQYFGPGTRLTVT.

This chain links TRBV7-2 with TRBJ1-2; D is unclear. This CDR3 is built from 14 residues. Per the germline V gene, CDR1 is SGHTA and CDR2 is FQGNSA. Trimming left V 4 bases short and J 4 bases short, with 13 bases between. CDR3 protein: CASSSQPPLYGYTF. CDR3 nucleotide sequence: TGTGCCAGCAGCTCCCAGCCGCCCCTCTATGGCTACACCTTC.

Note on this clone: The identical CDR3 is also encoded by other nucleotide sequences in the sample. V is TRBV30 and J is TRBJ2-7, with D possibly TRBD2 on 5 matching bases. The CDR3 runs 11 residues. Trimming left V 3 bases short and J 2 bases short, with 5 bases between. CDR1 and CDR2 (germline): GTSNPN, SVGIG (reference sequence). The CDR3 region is CAWRAAYEQYF. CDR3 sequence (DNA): TGTGCCTGGAGAGCGGCCTACGAGCAGTACTTC.